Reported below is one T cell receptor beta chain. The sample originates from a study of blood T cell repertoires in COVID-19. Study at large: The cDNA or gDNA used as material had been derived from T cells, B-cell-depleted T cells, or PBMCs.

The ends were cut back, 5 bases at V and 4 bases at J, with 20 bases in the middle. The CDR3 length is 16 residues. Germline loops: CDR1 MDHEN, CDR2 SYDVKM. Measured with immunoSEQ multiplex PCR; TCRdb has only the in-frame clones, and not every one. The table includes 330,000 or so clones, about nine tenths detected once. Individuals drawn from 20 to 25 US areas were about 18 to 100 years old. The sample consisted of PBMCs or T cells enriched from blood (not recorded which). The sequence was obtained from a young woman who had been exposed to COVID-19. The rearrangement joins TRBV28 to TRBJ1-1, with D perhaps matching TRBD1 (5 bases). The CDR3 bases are TGTGCCAGCAGTGGCCCCGGGACCGGGGGATCCACTGAAGCTTTCTTT. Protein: CASSGPGTGGSTEAFF.